Below, 17 T cell receptor beta chains from the same sample are listed, as sequenced in a study of cytomegalovirus exposure and HLA in healthy donors (TCRdb year 2017). The receptor library was made with the immunoSEQ multiplex PCR assay. For the multiplex PCR, a mixture combining 60 forward primers for TCR Vbeta segments and 13 reverse primers for TCR Jbeta segments was used. The source is immuneACCESS, and TCRdb retained only in-frame sequences with V and J called. Part of the clones is not carried over; for the studies checked, unresolved V genes explain less than half of this, and the remainder is unexplained. In all, the sample holds around 130,000 clones, and about 86% of those were seen once. The ten largest clones take up about 0.71% of the sample. Sequencing was carried out using PBMCs. These receptors all stem from a man between 18 and 35 years old in good health and CMV-seronegative.

V and J are TRBV27 and TRBJ1-5, with D perhaps matching TRBD1 (6 bases). The CDR3 spans 13 residues. V was cut by 8 bases and J by 6 bases, with 14 bases left in between. CDR1 is MNHEY, CDR2 SMNVEV, per germline (reference sequence). The CDR3 region is CASSTGTIQPQHF. In nucleotides, the CDR3 is TGTGCCAGCTCCACAGGGACGATTCAGCCCCAGCATTTT.

There are a few counts of this clone. The genes are TRBV18 and TRBJ2-5; the match to TRBD2 covers 10 bases. The CDR3 runs to 15 residues. After removal of 1 base from V and 6 bases from J, the junction contained 5 bases not matched to a gene. Per germline, CDR1 KGHSH and CDR2 LQKENI. CDR3 bases: TGTGCCAGCTCACCACAGGCCACTAGCGGGAAGACCCAGTACTTC. Translated, it gives CASSPQATSGKTQYF.

The rearrangement links TRBV4-1 to TRBJ1-5; 8 bases are shared with TRBD1. CDR1 is MGHRA and CDR2 is YSYEKL in the germline V gene. The V segment lost 1 base and the J segment 5 bases; nucleotides outside the gene matches: 10. The CDR3 sequence is 17 residues long. CDR3 bases: TGCGCCAGCAGCCAAGGACCGCGACAGGGGTTATATCAGCCCCAGCATTTT. Translated, it gives CASSQGPRQGLYQPQHF.

For the CDR3, the DNA is TGTGCCAGCAGTGAATTGGAGGGCGGGGGTGAAGCTTTCTTT. Encoded protein: CASSELEGGGEAFF. The J gene is TRBJ1-1, the V gene TRBV6-1, with D perhaps TRBD1 (5 bases). V lost 2 bases and J lost 7, with 14 bases in between. Germline CDR1 is MNHNS and CDR2 is SASEGT. This CDR3 comprises 14 residues.

This clone turned up a few times. This chain joins TRBV4-1 and TRBJ2-7; D unresolved. Germline values: CDR1 MGHRA, CDR2 YSYEKL. CDR3 size: 13 residues. Trimming removed 4 bases at V and 4 bases at J, with 11 bases between. CDR3 residues: CASSPSGIYEQYF. CDR3 DNA: TGCGCCAGCAGCCCATCAGGAATATACGAGCAGTACTTC.

This clone was observed a single time. The rearrangement uses TRBV13 and TRBJ2-7, with 8 bases that match TRBD2. There are 16 residues in the CDR3. Germline V gene sequence: CDR1 PRHDT, CDR2 FYEKMQ (reference sequence). The trim removed 0 bases at V and 5 bases at J, leaving 9 bases unmatched. The CDR3 nucleotides read TGTGCCAGCAGCTTAGGGGGACTAGTAATCCGAGACGAGCAGTACTTC. Protein product: CASSLGGLVIRDEQYF.

The rearrangement joins TRBV19 to TRBJ2-7; TRBD1 matches 9 bases. J gave up 6 bases and V 4 bases, and 4 bases lay outside the gene matches. The CDR3 spans 13 residues. CDR1 is LNHDA, CDR2 SQIVND, per germline (reference sequence). DNA for the CDR3: TGTGCCAGTAGTAAGGACAGGGGAGGCGAGCAGTACTTC. Protein: CASSKDRGGEQYF.

This sequence joins TRBV6-6 and TRBJ1-5; D might be TRBD1 (5 bases). Between the trimmed V and J ends, which lost 2 bases and 4 bases, there was a span of 15 bases. Germline CDR1 reads MNHNY; CDR2 reads SVGAGI (reference sequence). The CDR3 is 16 amino acids. CDR3 amino acids: CASSYGGGVGNQPQHF. The CDR3 region has the DNA TGTGCCAGCAGTTACGGGGGAGGCGTAGGGAATCAGCCCCAGCATTTT.

This chain uses TRBV25-1 with TRBJ1-2; possibly TRBD1 for D (5 bases). The CDR3 consists of 14 residues. Per the germline V gene, CDR1 is MGHDK and CDR2 is SYGVNS. Trimming stripped 1 base from V and 4 bases from J, with 10 bases between. In nucleotides, the CDR3 is TGTGCCAGCAGTGAATGGACCCAGGGCTATGGCTACACCTTC. It codes for CASSEWTQGYGYTF.

This clone was observed once. CDR3 DNA: TGCAGCGTTGCGGGGGACAGGGGCCAGTCTAATGAAAAACTGTTTTTT. The encoded protein is CSVAGDRGQSNEKLFF. The chain employs TRBV29-1 and TRBJ1-4; 10 bases line up with TRBD1. Trimming at V came to 4 bases and at J to 3 bases, leaving 8 bases not matched to a gene. Germline loops: CDR1 SQVTM, CDR2 ANQGSEA. CDR3 length equals 16 residues.

This chain links TRBV10-3 with TRBJ1-2; a possible D gene is TRBD1 (5 bases). The CDR3 sequence is 15 residues long. V lost 0 bases and J lost 5, with 13 bases in between. The germline V gene encodes CDR1 ENHRY and CDR2 SYGVKD. CDR3 in amino acids: CAISESGQGLYGYTF. CDR3 in DNA: TGTGCCATCAGTGAGTCGGGGCAGGGCTTGTATGGCTACACCTTC.

This rearrangement joins TRBV20-1 to TRBJ1-4; D unclear. CDR3 length: 11 residues. V was cut by 7 bases and J by 8 bases, with 11 bases left in between. CDR1 DFQATT and CDR2 SNEGSKA come from the germline V gene (reference sequence). This CDR3 reads CSVGSGEKLFF. The CDR3 region has the DNA TGCAGTGTGGGGAGTGGGGAAAAACTGTTTTTT.

This clone was found once. The chain links TRBV5-1 to TRBJ2-5; D possibly corresponds to TRBD2 (6 bases). The CDR3 has 14 amino acids. Germline CDR1 reads SGHRS; CDR2 reads YFSETQ. The V and J ends lost 3 bases and 3 bases respectively, with 12 bases between them. This CDR3 is CASSSDYPKETQYF. The CDR3 DNA reads TGCGCCAGCAGCTCGGACTACCCTAAAGAGACCCAGTACTTC.

The CDR3: CASSPGLNTGELFF. DNA for the CDR3: TGTGCCAGCAGCCCGGGACTGAACACCGGGGAGCTGTTTTTT. This chain uses TRBV5-4 with TRBJ2-2; a possible D gene is TRBD2 (6 bases). The CDR3 extends over 14 amino acids. Trimming took 4 bases from V and 1 from J, leaving 8 bases between them. CDR1 is SGHNT and CDR2 is YYREEE in the germline V gene (reference sequence).

V and J are TRBV7-2 and TRBJ2-3; 8 bases agree with TRBD2. V was clipped by 5 bases and J by 11 bases; unmatched bases: 3. This CDR3 has 11 residues. Germline V gene lookup returns CDR1 SGHTA and CDR2 FQGNSA. CDR3 region: CASSDGTRQYF. The CDR3, as DNA: TGTGCCAGCAGCGACGGGACTAGGCAGTATTTT.

This clone was recorded a few times. The chain has TRBV4-1 and TRBJ2-3, with D possibly being TRBD2 (5 bases). The CDR3 has 16 amino acids. Trimming left V 10 bases short and J 3 bases short, with 23 bases between. Germline CDR1 reads MGHRA; CDR2 reads YSYEKL. CDR3 sequence (DNA): TGCGCCACCCAATATTCCGGGGAGCGCGGAACAGATACGCAGTATTTT. It specifies CATQYSGERGTDTQYF.

The chain combines TRBV7-2 with TRBJ2-7; the D gene is possibly TRBD2 (6 bases). Germline V gene sequence: CDR1 SGHTA, CDR2 FQGNSA. Trimming stripped 5 bases from V and 0 bases from J, with 14 bases between. The CDR3 covers 15 residues. CDR3 DNA sequence: TGTGCCAGCAGCGTAGTAGCGGTCAGCTCCTACGAGCAGTACTTC. Its protein product is CASSVVAVSSYEQYF.